One and the same sample provided the 21 T cell receptor beta chains below, sequenced in a study of blood T cell repertoires in COVID-19. The protocol was immunoSEQ multiplex PCR, while the TCRdb copy is restricted to in-frame clones and leaves out a portion. The repertoire includes about 92,000 clones, around 88% of them detected once, and 15% to 20% sits in the top ten. The sequenced sample consisted of peripheral blood. The source is a woman in her fifties or sixties with COVID-19, enrolled during active disease.

This clone was seen only once. V is TRBV20-1 and J is TRBJ1-1, with D tentatively TRBD1 (5 bases). This CDR3 contains 13 residues. Germline assignment: CDR1 DFQATT and CDR2 SNEGSKA (reference sequence). V was shortened by 3 bases and J by 4 bases, with 12 bases between the two germline ends. The CDR3 nucleotides are TGCAGTGCTAGTGTCGGGGGGATCACTGAAGCTTTCTTT. Its protein product is CSASVGGITEAFF.

The chain combines TRBV18 with TRBJ2-7; TRBD1 matches at 10 bases. J gave up 2 bases and V 3 bases, and 1 base lay outside the gene matches. This CDR3 has 14 amino acids. The germline V gene encodes CDR1 KGHSH and CDR2 LQKENI. The CDR3 spells CASSPGQGTYEQYF. The DNA of the CDR3 is TGTGCCAGCTCACCGGGACAGGGGACCTACGAGCAGTACTTC.

This clone was recorded only once. The chain uses TRBV2 and TRBJ2-3; perhaps TRBD1 as D (6 bases). The V gene lost 5 bases and the J gene lost 2 bases, with 8 bases spanning the gap. CDR3 length: 13 amino acids. Per the germline V gene, CDR1 is SNHLY and CDR2 is FYNNEI. The CDR3 protein is CASSWDTTDTQYF. The CDR3 bases are TGTGCCAGCAGTTGGGACACCACAGATACGCAGTATTTT.

This chain joins TRBV10-2 and TRBJ2-1; TRBD1 might be the D (5 bases). This CDR3 has 14 amino acids. Germline CDR1 is WSHSY and CDR2 is SAAADI. Trimming cost V 8 bases and J 6 bases, with 17 bases left between them. The CDR3 DNA is TGCGCCAGCCGGCGCAGGGCATTGATCAATGAGCAGTTCTTC. As protein: CASRRRALINEQFF.

The genes are TRBV7-9 and TRBJ1-4, with 8 bases identical to TRBD1. CDR1 and CDR2 (germline): SEHNR, FQNEAQ (reference sequence). The CDR3 is 16 residues long. V lost 4 bases and J lost 8; bases outside the gene matches: 12. CDR3 nucleotide sequence: TGTGCCAGCAGCTACCCCCGCAGGGGGCAGGGGGAAAAACTGTTTTTT. Protein product: CASSYPRRGQGEKLFF. The full variable domain, with the rest looked up from reference TRBV7-9 and TRBJ1-4, is DTGVSQNPRHKITKRGQNVTFRCDPISEHNRLYWYRQTLGQGPEFLTYFQNEAQLEKSRLLSDRFSAERPKGSFSTLEIQRTEQGDSAMYLCASSYPRRGQGEKLFFGSGTQLSVL.

V and J are TRBV9 and TRBJ1-1, with TRBD1 matching over 7 bases. The CDR3 is 15 residues long. With V trimmed by 3 bases and J by 4 bases, 9 bases remained unmatched. Germline V gene lookup returns CDR1 SGDLS and CDR2 YYNGEE. The CDR3 DNA sequence: TGTGCCAGCAGCGCCACAGGGGAAGGAGGCACTGAAGCTTTCTTT. Residues: CASSATGEGGTEAFF.

This rearrangement joins TRBV9 to TRBJ2-5; TRBD2 matches 9 bases. This CDR3 has 17 amino acids. CDR1 is SGDLS and CDR2 is YYNGEE in the germline V gene. J was trimmed by 1 base and V by 0 bases; bases with no gene match: 7. The CDR3 protein is CASSVGSAGGLQETQYF. The CDR3 coding sequence is TGTGCCAGCAGCGTAGGATCGGCGGGGGGGCTCCAAGAGACCCAGTACTTC.

The chain joins TRBV19 to TRBJ1-2; perhaps TRBD1 as D (5 bases). Trimming cost V 1 base and J 4 bases, with 10 bases left between them. Germline assignment: CDR1 LNHDA and CDR2 SQIVND (reference sequence). This CDR3 is 14 amino acids long. The CDR3 reads CASSIVGAFYGYTF. The CDR3 DNA reads as TGTGCCAGTAGTATAGTAGGGGCCTTCTATGGCTACACCTTC.

V is TRBV6-5 and J is TRBJ2-1; 10 bases are shared with TRBD1. This CDR3 region has 15 residues. Per the germline V gene, CDR1 is MNHEY and CDR2 is SVGAGI. V was clipped by 7 bases and J by 6 bases; unmatched bases: 9. CDR3 coding DNA: TGTGCCAGCAACGAAAGACAGGGGGCCTTCAATGAGCAGTTCTTC. Translated: CASNERQGAFNEQFF.

The J gene is TRBJ2-1, the V gene TRBV11-3, with TRBD2 matching over 9 bases. Germline CDR1 and CDR2: SGHNT and YENEEA. The V segment lost 1 base and the J segment 10 bases; nucleotides outside the gene matches: 8. The CDR3 totals 15 residues. CDR3 DNA: TGTGCCAGCAGCTTAGTCGGCGGGGGGGCAGGCGAGCAGTTCTTC. It encodes CASSLVGGGAGEQFF.

The chain carries TRBV11-3 and TRBJ1-1; D gene unclear. The CDR3 loop spans 13 amino acids. The V gene lost 0 bases and the J gene lost 4 bases, with 6 bases spanning the gap. CDR1 is SGHNT, CDR2 YENEEA, per germline. The CDR3 DNA sequence: TGTGCCAGCAGCTTAGATCGGGGCACTGAAGCTTTCTTT. Amino acids: CASSLDRGTEAFF. Full variable domain (missing parts from reference TRBV11-3 and TRBJ1-1): EAGVVQSPRYKIIEKKQPVAFWCNPISGHNTLYWYLQNLGQGPELLIRYENEEAVDDSQLPKDRFSAERLKGVDSTLKIQPAELGDSAVYLCASSLDRGTEAFFGQGTRLTVV.

This sequence joins TRBV5-1 and TRBJ2-7, with unresolved D. CDR3 length: 14 residues. V dropped 2 bases and J dropped 2 bases, with 11 bases sitting between them. The germline CDR1 and CDR2 sequences are SGHRS and YFSETQ. This CDR3 reads CASSLAGDPYEQYF. CDR3 bases: TGCGCCAGCAGCTTAGCCGGAGACCCCTACGAGCAGTACTTC.

The chain joins TRBV6-6 to TRBJ2-2; a possible D gene is TRBD1 (5 bases). CDR3 length equals 20 residues. V dropped 6 bases and J dropped 0 bases, with 26 bases sitting between them. Germline-derived CDR1 and CDR2 are MNHNY and SVGAGI (reference sequence). The CDR3 coding sequence is TGTGCCAGCAGCCCCGCATCAGGGCCCGTTTATTTCGCGAACACCGGGGAGCTGTTTTTT. It translates to CASSPASGPVYFANTGELFF.

This clone was counted only a few times. The chain carries TRBV19 and TRBJ2-2; 7 nucleotides line up with TRBD2. Germline CDR1 is LNHDA and CDR2 is SQIVND (reference sequence). This CDR3 has 14 amino acids. V lost 3 bases, J lost 6 bases, and 4 bases stayed unmatched. The CDR3 loop is CASSMGGLAGELFF. The CDR3 bases are TGTGCCAGTAGTATGGGAGGGTTGGCCGGGGAGCTGTTTTTT.

CDR3 region: CASSRGGEEGYGYTF. The CDR3, as DNA: TGTGCCAGCAGCCGAGGGGGGGAAGAAGGGTATGGCTACACCTTC. The chain recombines TRBV9 with TRBJ1-2, with D possibly matching TRBD1 (6 bases). CDR1 and CDR2 (germline): SGDLS, YYNGEE. The V and J ends lost 4 bases and 5 bases respectively, with 18 bases between them. The CDR3 has 15 amino acids. Drawing the rest from reference TRBV9 and TRBJ1-2, the complete variable domain is DSGVTQTPKHLITATGQRVTLRCSPRSGDLSVYWYQQSLDQGLQFLIQYYNGEERAKGNILERFSAQQFPDLHSELNLSSLELGDSALYFCASSRGGEEGYGYTFGSGTRLTVV.

This chain connects TRBV28 to TRBJ1-5; 7 nucleotides agree with TRBD1. CDR3 size: 16 residues. V lost 1 base to trimming and J lost 0 bases; unmatched junction nucleotides: 3. CDR1 is MDHEN, CDR2 SYDVKM, per germline. The CDR3 nucleotides are TGTGCCAGCAGTTTATCGGGACAGAGTAGCAATCAGCCCCAGCATTTT. Translated, it gives CASSLSGQSSNQPQHF.

This clone is classed as medium-sized (0.01 to 0.1%). This sequence joins TRBV28 and TRBJ2-1, with D possibly TRBD1 on 5 matching bases. The CDR3 is 16 residues long. The V end was cut by 4 bases, the J end by 1 base, with 14 bases between. Per germline, CDR1 MDHEN and CDR2 SYDVKM. The CDR3 sequence is CASSSQFDRSYNEQFF. Here the CDR3 DNA reads TGTGCCAGCAGTTCCCAGTTCGACAGATCCTACAATGAGCAGTTCTTC.

The V call is TRBV5-1, the J call TRBJ2-4; 11 bases match TRBD1. Trimming at V came to 4 bases and at J to 2 bases, leaving 5 bases not matched to a gene. CDR3 size: 16 residues. CDR1 is SGHRS, CDR2 YFSETQ, per germline. In nucleotides, the CDR3 is TGCGCCAGCAGCGCAGGGACAGGGGGACCCAAAAACATTCAGTACTTC. Translated, it gives CASSAGTGGPKNIQYF.

V and J are TRBV7-2 and TRBJ1-5; 8 nucleotides match TRBD1. The CDR3 consists of 14 residues. The germline CDR1 and CDR2 sequences are SGHTA and FQGNSA. V lost 5 bases and J lost 6; bases outside the gene matches: 6. The CDR3 loop is CASSPGQGGQPQHF. The DNA of the CDR3 is TGTGCCAGCAGCCCCGGACAGGGTGGTCAGCCCCAGCATTTT. Combining the CDR3 with reference TRBV7-2 and TRBJ1-5 gives the whole variable domain GAGVSQSPSNKVTEKGKDVELRCDPISGHTALYWYRQSLGQGLEFLIYFQGNSAPDKSGLPSDRFSAERTGGSVSTLTIQRTQQEDSAVYLCASSPGQGGQPQHFGDGTRLSIL.

The rearrangement joins TRBV10-3 to TRBJ1-2; possibly TRBD1 for D (5 bases). Germline lookup yields CDR1 ENHRY and CDR2 SYGVKD. The CDR3 is 16 amino acids. Trimming stripped 0 bases from V and 1 base from J, with 12 bases between. CDR3 DNA: TGTGCCATCAGTGAGTCTGGCGGCAGGGATAACTATGGCTACACCTTC. Amino acids: CAISESGGRDNYGYTF.

A few counts support this clone. This rearrangement joins TRBV28 to TRBJ1-5; perhaps TRBD1 as D (6 bases). V was trimmed by 5 bases and J by 4 bases, leaving 12 bases between them. CDR3 length equals 14 residues. Germline CDR1 MDHEN, CDR2 SYDVKM. In DNA, the CDR3 is TGTGCCAGCAGTCGGGGGGGCTCAAATCAGCCCCAGCATTTT. It specifies CASSRGGSNQPQHF.